The entry below gives a single T cell receptor (beta chain) sequence along with its context. This clonotype was counted between two and nine times. Which antigen it targets is not known. No base qualities exist here, and no much larger clone lies one base off it. Per the germline V gene, SGDLS is the CDR1 and YYNGEE is the CDR2. Including the terminal cysteine and phenylalanine, the CDR3 comprises 16 residues. Only the CDR3 DNA stays, 48 bases, in frame from base 1. Clipping removes 3 bases from V and 5 bases from J, with 7 as the unmatched junction base count. Read against the paper, the sample's time point label means: newly diagnosed GD, antithyroid drugs for less than 3 months. For both TCR sequencing and RNA sequencing, RNA was extracted from PBMCs in TRIzol. The diagnosis of Graves' disease followed American Thyroid Association guidelines. Recruitment of patients was carried out at an endocrinology department in Xi'an, China. From each patient, about 9 milliliters of peripheral blood was collected into an EDTA anticoagulant tube. Ficoll Paque Plus density gradient separation was used to isolate PBMCs, and no further T cell sorting was done. An Agilent 2100 Bioanalyzer and agarose gel were used to assess RNA quality, and a NanoDrop 2000 was used to measure RNA concentration.

This sample was taken from a study of regulatory T cells in long-lasting Graves disease (dated by TCRdb to the early 2020s). As for the study more broadly: Patients with newly diagnosed Graves' disease had been on antithyroid drugs for under 3 months. Patients with persistent Graves' disease were compared with patients with newly diagnosed Graves' disease using TCR sequencing and RNA sequencing of peripheral blood. A total of about 35 samples underwent TCR sequencing, from about 13 patients with persistent Graves' disease and about 20 patients with newly diagnosed Graves' disease. The study was registered as a clinical trial and conducted in China. Broad study findings and their caveats: The authors noted that the small sample size was a limitation that may lower accuracy. Patients with persistent disease shared more public clonotypes (approximately 2,500) than newly diagnosed patients did (around 980). Persistent disease showed preferential use of TRBV28, TRBJ1-2 and TRBJ2-5, whereas newly diagnosed disease favored TRBV20-1 and TRBJ2-1. Sequencing and analysis were limited to the TCR beta chain. Because the primary lesion, thyroid tissue, could not be accessed, the study looked at peripheral blood alone. Compared with newly diagnosed patients, persistent Graves' disease patients had lower TCR Shannon entropy and fewer highly expanded clones, which suggests clonal expansion.

Library generation was performed with multiplex PCR. Instrument used: Illumina HiSeq 4000. TCR beta libraries were built with iRepertoire HTBI primers and Arm-PCR amplification of CDR3 regions. Before sequencing, the PCR products underwent gel purification. The original methods were these. Gene usage analysis of CDR3 amino acid clonotypes used the approximately 62 TRBV and some 13 TRBJ segments found across samples. COPE and FqMerger were used to merge filtered high-quality paired reads into contigs. BLAST was used to align contigs to IMGT TRBV, TRBD and TRBJ reference genes, with CDR3 defined following IMGT. Clonotypes above 0.1% frequency were classified as highly expanded clones. Repertoire diversity was measured by Shannon entropy, and V-J evenness by the Gini coefficient. A clonotype found in more than one individual was treated as public. Using fastp trimming at Q25 and MiXCR clonotype assembly, TCRdb reanalyzed the public sequencing data and kept in-frame beta chains. CDR3 protein duplicates are merged, each entry listing the most common genes and DNA. Here the V and J calls rest on TCRdb's processing, not on the authors' analysis. The sample data list about 440,000 distinct CDR3 sequences, and roughly 17% of these were observed just once. Of the sample, roughly 10% falls within the top ten clones.

This sample was shared with a second study, whose subject was T cells in Graves' hyperthyroidism and ophthalmopathy. Per that second paper: A patient counted as having stable Graves' hyperthyroidism if no progression to ophthalmopathy occurred over 18 months of follow-up. Hyperthyroidism patients were aged 18 to 65 years and newly diagnosed, with disease duration of less than 2 months. The study excluded patients with uncontrolled infections, other autoimmune diseases, pregnancy or lactation. Diagnoses relied on clinical symptoms, serum thyroxine and TRAb, thyroid ultrasound and orbital computed tomography. The first round of RT-PCR for the TCR CDR3 was performed with the HTBI primer set and the Qiagen OneStep RT-PCR kit. Most expanded thyroid clonotypes (frequency above 0.001) were also detected in blood, a finding suggesting that blood repertoires may reflect thyroid immune responses. Ophthalmopathy was separated from stable hyperthyroidism by a 13 V-J signature model, with around 90% sensitivity and around 81% specificity obtained in cross-validation and 80%/75% obtained in testing. During validation, the model predicted progression to ophthalmopathy a median of approximately 6 months ahead of onset, with almost 71% sensitivity and under 85% specificity. A discovery cohort of around 100 patients, fewer than 50 with Graves' ophthalmopathy and approximately 57 with stable Graves' hyperthyroidism, was used to find distinguishing TCR V-J signatures. Prospective prediction of ophthalmopathy was tested in an independent validation cohort consisting of some 19 hyperthyroidism patients and approximately 16 patients who later progressed to ophthalmopathy. The approximately 100 discovery patients were divided at random into training and test sets in a 7:3 ratio. Thyroid tissue and blood T-cell repertoires from about six Graves' hyperthyroidism patients were also compared in the study. Following sampling, methimazole starting at 30 mg daily was given to hyperthyroidism patients, and high-dose intravenous methylprednisolone was given to ophthalmopathy patients. A second multiplex PCR round built the libraries, followed by size selection and purification. Paired-end sequencing of the libraries was performed with 100 bp reads on an Illumina HiSeq2000. SOAPnuke was used to process the raw data, throwing out any read that contained adapters or uncalled bases, had a mean Phred below 15, or lacked an exact constant-primer or identifier match. High-quality paired reads were merged using COPE v1.2.5, and each unique nucleotide sequence was defined as a clonotype. MiTCR v1.1 was used to align the clonotypes against IMGT TRBV, TRBD and TRBJ reference segments. Analysis was restricted to V-J combinations with a frequency above 0.0001, which covered 99.2% of repertoires. A TCS score was defined as the ratio between F50 (clonal expansion) and ExV (chaos), using BLOSUM62-based TCRdist between CDR3 peptides within each V-J. Welch's t-statistics and random forest reduced roughly 540 V-J features to roughly 13, which were used in a naive Bayes classifier (R e1071). No statistical method was used to set the sample size in advance, and investigators knew the group allocation. TCR Vbeta CDR3 sequencing of roughly 140 peripheral blood samples (around 45 ophthalmopathy, 75 hyperthyroidism and around 17 progressor patients) is reported in the paper.

Sample: peripheral blood mononuclear cells (PBMCs), taken at new diagnosis, from a patient treated with antithyroid drugs. This TCR derives from a woman aged 25-40 years with Graves disease. Donor details come from another sample of the same person, matched by shared clones. The sequence is built from TRBV9 and TRBJ1-6, with 8 middle bases fitting TRBD1. The DNA is TGTGCCAGCAGCGCCCGACAGGGGACCCATAATTCACCCCTCCACTTT. Its protein product is CASSARQGTHNSPLHF.